These 20 T cell receptor beta chains share one sample of origin, sequenced in a study of liver allograft versus peripheral blood T cells. Looking at the study overall: Blood and transplanted-liver T cell receptor repertoires from recipients were compared.

TCRdb processed the reads anew with MiXCR; each CDR3 protein has one entry. The sample has about 810 distinct CDR3 sequences, 13% to 15% seen once. These receptors were taken from a human patient who had a liver transplant. Part of the T cells may come from the graft donor.

This clonotype qualifies as medium-sized. The chain is built from TRBV7-2 and TRBJ1-1, with TRBD1 matching 7 bases. Germline assignment: CDR1 SGHTA and CDR2 FQGNSA. Unmatched junction bases numbered 6, after V lost 0 bases and J lost 5 bases. This CDR3 is 15 amino acids long. CDR3 protein: CASSLAAGGGTEAFF. The CDR3 region has the DNA TGTGCCAGCAGCTTAGCGGCAGGGGGAGGGACTGAAGCTTTCTTT.

This clonotype is medium-sized. The rearrangement joins TRBV7-2 to TRBJ2-1; D is ambiguous. The CDR3 covers 15 residues. In germline, CDR1 is SGHTA, CDR2 FQGNSA. Trimming stripped 5 bases from V and 4 bases from J, with 15 bases between. This CDR3 is CASSPLPGNYNEQFF. CDR3 sequence (DNA): TGTGCCAGCAGCCCCCTCCCTGGAAATTACAATGAGCAGTTCTTC.

In its sample, this clonotype ranks as medium-sized. This chain connects TRBV3-1 to TRBJ1-4; D remains unclear. The length of the CDR3 is 16 residues. Trimming left V 0 bases short and J 3 bases short, with 11 bases between. Looked up from germline, CDR1 is LGHDT and CDR2 is YNNKEL (reference sequence). CDR3 bases: TGTGCCAGCAGCCAAGATTGGGGTCGGGCTAATGAAAAACTGTTTTTT. Its translation is CASSQDWGRANEKLFF. Full variable domain (remainder filled in from reference TRBV3-1 and TRBJ1-4): DTAVSQTPKYLVTQMGNDKSIKCEQNLGHDTMYWYKQDSKKFLKIMFSYNNKELIINETVPNRFSPKSPDKAHLNLHINSLELGDSAVYFCASSQDWGRANEKLFFGSGTQLSVL.

The CDR3: CSARAPSTRTPDREQYF. CDR3 nucleotides: TGCAGTGCTAGAGCCCCCTCCACCAGGACCCCCGATCGGGAGCAGTACTTC. This sequence joins TRBV20-1 and TRBJ2-7; no definite D call. V was pared by 1 base and J by 7 bases, with 26 bases between. The CDR3 has 17 amino acids. Looked up from germline, CDR1 is DFQATT and CDR2 is SNEGSKA (reference sequence).

This clonotype is judged medium-sized. The chain recombines TRBV20-1 with TRBJ1-2, with D possibly TRBD1 on 5 matching bases. This CDR3 is built from 13 residues. Germline CDR1 and CDR2: DFQATT and SNEGSKA (reference sequence). Trimming pared 5 bases from V and 2 bases from J, leaving 12 bases between. CDR3 loop: CSAHWDQNYGYTF. The CDR3 DNA follows: TGCAGTGCTCACTGGGACCAAAACTATGGCTACACCTTC.

This clonotype is large (0.1 to 1%) by share. In DNA form, the CDR3 reads TGTGCCACCAGTGATCCGATTATCTCGGCGGGCTATGGCTACACCTTC. This gives the protein CATSDPIISAGYGYTF. V is TRBV24-1 and J is TRBJ1-2; D unclear. The CDR3 extends over 16 amino acids. The germline V gene has CDR1 KGHDR and CDR2 SFDVKD. V was trimmed by 3 bases and J by 4 bases, leaving 17 bases between them.

This clonotype is classed as medium-sized. The chain is built from TRBV6-5 and TRBJ2-5; 13 bases align to TRBD2. Germline V CDR1 and CDR2: MNHEY, SVGAGI. After removal of 6 bases from V and 4 bases from J, the junction contained 5 bases not matched to a gene. The CDR3 is 15 amino acids. CDR3 protein: CASSPLAGGPETQYF. CDR3 sequence (DNA): TGTGCCAGCAGCCCACTAGCGGGGGGGCCAGAGACCCAGTACTTC.

By its share, this clonotype is medium-sized (0.01 to 0.1%). The chain uses TRBV9 and TRBJ1-5; no reliable D call. Trimming removed 0 bases at V and 3 bases at J, with 7 bases between. The CDR3 runs 14 residues. CDR1 is SGDLS, CDR2 YYNGEE, per germline. CDR3 in amino acids: CASSVAGDNQPQHF. DNA for the CDR3: TGTGCCAGCAGCGTAGCTGGAGACAATCAGCCCCAGCATTTT.

On this clonotype itself: This clone may be a read error of a much larger clone one base away. The rearrangement uses TRBV18 and TRBJ2-3; D unresolved. CDR1 and CDR2 (germline): KGHSH, LQKENI. With 0 bases removed from V and 4 bases from J, the gap between germline ends came to 8 bases. The CDR3 totals 14 residues. The CDR3 coding sequence is TGTGCCAGCTCACCACCTATGGGCTCAGATACGCAGTATTTT. Amino acids: CASSPPMGSDTQYF. The variable domain in full, completed from reference TRBV18 and TRBJ2-3, reads NAGVMQNPRHLVRRRGQEARLRCSPMKGHSHVYWYRQLPEEGLKFMVYLQKENIIDESGMPKERFSAEFPKEGPSILRIQQVVRGDSAAYFCASSPPMGSDTQYFGPGTRLTVL.

This clonotype has only a few counts. This chain connects TRBV6-2 or TRBV6-3 to TRBJ2-1; TRBD2 might be the D (5 bases). CDR1 MNHEY and CDR2 SVGEGT come from the germline V gene. The CDR3 extends over 14 amino acids. Between the trimmed V and J ends, which lost 5 bases and 2 bases, there was a span of 10 bases. The CDR3 region has the DNA TGTGCCAGCAGTCCCCCGGGAACCTACAATGAGCAGTTCTTC. Protein sequence: CASSPPGTYNEQFF.

This clonotype rates as medium-sized. The rearrangement uses TRBV10-2 and TRBJ2-1; TRBD2 matches at 11 bases. This CDR3 is built from 15 residues. The V gene end was trimmed by 6 bases and the J gene end by 7 bases; junction bases not matched to a gene: 8. Germline CDR1 and CDR2: WSHSY and SAAADI. The DNA of the CDR3 is TGCGCCAGCAGGTCTACTAGCGGGAGTTCGAATGAGCAGTTCTTC. Encoded protein: CASRSTSGSSNEQFF.

The chain couples TRBV23-1 to TRBJ1-2; TRBD1 matches at 9 bases. TRBV23-1 counts as an open reading frame of uncertain function. Unmatched junction bases numbered 9, after V lost 2 bases and J lost 2 bases. There are 17 residues in the CDR3. The CDR3 DNA reads TGCGCCAGCAGTCAAAGAACACAGGGGACAGGGAACTATGGCTACACCTTC. Translation: CASSQRTQGTGNYGYTF.

This clonotype is medium-sized within its sample. This chain links TRBV6-1 with TRBJ2-7; 9 nucleotides agree with TRBD2. J was trimmed by 0 bases and V by 6 bases; bases with no gene match: 12. Germline assignment: CDR1 MNHNS and CDR2 SASEGT. The CDR3 runs to 17 residues. In DNA, the CDR3 is TGTGCCAGCAGCCCCGTGGATAGCGGGGGAGTCTCCTACGAGCAGTACTTC. Protein: CASSPVDSGGVSYEQYF.

This clonotype was detected only a few times. The rearrangement links TRBV11-3 to TRBJ2-7; D is unclear. V was shortened by 1 base and J by 2 bases, with 6 bases between the two germline ends. The CDR3 totals 13 residues. Per the germline V gene, CDR1 is SGHNT and CDR2 is YENEEA. The CDR3 nucleotides read TGTGCCAGCAGCTTAGGGGCCACCTACGAGCAGTACTTC. This encodes CASSLGATYEQYF.

By sample share, this clonotype is hyperexpanded. This chain links TRBV19 with TRBJ1-4; no firm D call. V lost 3 bases, J lost 7 bases, and 12 bases lay in between. The CDR3 is 14 amino acids. Germline V gene sequence: CDR1 LNHDA, CDR2 SQIVND (reference sequence). The CDR3 sequence is CASSMEGPSEKLFF. The CDR3 coding sequence is TGTGCCAGTAGTATGGAAGGACCAAGTGAAAAACTGTTTTTT. The full variable domain, its missing parts supplied by reference TRBV19 and TRBJ1-4, is DGGITQSPKYLFRKEGQNVTLSCEQNLNHDAMYWYRQDPGQGLRLIYYSQIVNDFQKGDIAEGYSVSREKKESFPLTVTSAQKNPTAFYLCASSMEGPSEKLFFGSGTQLSVL.

This clonotype qualifies as large. The chain carries TRBV6-5 and TRBJ2-1; TRBD2 matches 7 bases. Germline V gives CDR1 MNHEY, CDR2 SVGAGI. V dropped 0 bases and J dropped 7; count of bases not matched to a gene: 6. The CDR3 runs to 15 residues. The CDR3 DNA follows: TGTGCCAGCAGTTACTCCGGGACTAAAGAGAATGAGCAGTTCTTC. Its protein product is CASSYSGTKENEQFF.

Within the sample, this clonotype is large. The rearrangement uses TRBV7-2 and TRBJ1-2, with D tentatively TRBD1 (5 bases). The CDR3 length is 16 residues. The V end lost 5 bases, the J end lost 5 bases, and 21 bases lay between the germline ends. The germline V gene has CDR1 SGHTA and CDR2 FQGNSA. CDR3 sequence: CASSVTGVWGTYGYTF. CDR3 DNA: TGTGCCAGCAGCGTCACCGGGGTATGGGGGACTTATGGCTACACCTTC. Looking up the rest from reference TRBV7-2 and TRBJ1-2 gives the full variable domain: GAGVSQSPSNKVTEKGKDVELRCDPISGHTALYWYRQSLGQGLEFLIYFQGNSAPDKSGLPSDRFSAERTGGSVSTLTIQRTQQEDSAVYLCASSVTGVWGTYGYTFGSGTRLTVV.

The rearrangement links TRBV6-2 or TRBV6-3 to TRBJ2-5; 7 bases line up with TRBD1. The CDR3 sequence is 15 residues long. Looked up from germline, CDR1 is MNHEY and CDR2 is SVGEGT. After removal of 5 bases from V and 5 bases from J, the junction contained 11 bases not matched to a gene. CDR3 DNA sequence: TGTGCCAGCAGTGAATCCGTGGGACAGCGGGAGACCCAGTACTTC. This gives the protein CASSESVGQRETQYF.

This clonotype rates as medium-sized. The V and J genes are TRBV6-2 or TRBV6-3 and TRBJ2-1, with TRBD2 as a possible D gene (6 bases). The V end was cut by 2 bases, the J end by 8 bases, with 13 bases between. The CDR3 is 14 residues long. Germline V lookup: CDR1 MNHEY, CDR2 SVGEGT. Written as DNA, the CDR3 is TGTGCCAGCAGTTACGGGGTAGCGGCGGATGAGCAGTTCTTC. Translated: CASSYGVAADEQFF.

By sample share, this clonotype is medium-sized. The chain joins TRBV6-2 or TRBV6-3 to TRBJ1-5, with D possibly matching TRBD1 (5 bases). CDR1 MNHEY and CDR2 SVGEGT come from the germline V gene. The CDR3 is 14 amino acids. V was clipped by 2 bases and J by 3 bases, with 8 bases between them. The DNA of the CDR3 is TGTGCCAGCAGTTACCGGGGCACCAATCAGCCCCAGCATTTT. This gives the protein CASSYRGTNQPQHF.